The table lists the clone carrying this T cell receptor beta chain with a count of one. The antigen is undetermined. The data were produced by immunoSEQ multiplex PCR, yet TCRdb's version contains in-frame clones alone and is incomplete. The repertoire holds fewer than 95,000 clones, with approximately 94% as singletons. The CDR3 is made up of 14 amino acids. Germline V gene sequence: CDR1 SGHKS, CDR2 YYEKEE (reference sequence). V lost 0 bases, J lost 5 bases, and 11 bases lay in between. This sample was included in a study of graft-versus-host responses after intestinal transplantation. In the study overall: Every one of the recipients received anti-thymocyte globulin induction and afterwards took tacrolimus and steroids for 3 to 4 years.

This material consisted of unstimulated CD4+ T cells sorted from spleen or lymph node cells, taken before transplant. This clonotype was obtained from a human donor who was the organ donor for an intestinal transplant. This chain links TRBV5-5 with TRBJ1-2, with no clear D. The CDR3, as DNA: TGTGCCAGCAGCTTGGCCGTAAGGGTATATGGCTACACCTTC. Amino acid sequence: CASSLAVRVYGYTF.